A single sample is the source of the 23 T cell receptor beta chains below, sequenced in a study of blood T cell repertoires in COVID-19. TCRdb's table, derived via immunoSEQ multiplex PCR, lists solely in-frame clones and lacks some. The table records 40,000 or so clones, roughly 86% of them present only once. Sequenced input: peripheral blood. These receptors all come from a human donor in a cohort sampled during active COVID-19.

The gene calls are TRBV30 and TRBJ2-7; no clear D. The germline V and J ends were trimmed by 1 base and 7 bases, with 14 bases remaining between them. Per the germline V gene, CDR1 is GTSNPN and CDR2 is SVGIG (reference sequence). The CDR3 loop spans 13 amino acids. In DNA form, the CDR3 reads TGTGCCTGGAGTGGTGGCCCCCCGGGTGAGCAGTACTTC. Protein product: CAWSGGPPGEQYF.

The chain links TRBV7-2 to TRBJ2-3; no definite D call. V lost 1 base to trimming and J lost 4 bases, with 6 bases between them. CDR1 and CDR2 from the germline V gene are SGHTA and FQGNSA. The CDR3 is 13 residues long. In nucleotides, the CDR3 is TGTGCCAGCAGCTTAGGAGCCGCAGATACGCAGTATTTT. Its translation: CASSLGAADTQYF.

This chain uses TRBV5-4 with TRBJ1-1; D unclear. V was cut by 4 bases and J by 1 base, with 11 bases left in between. This CDR3 contains 14 residues. CDR1 is SGHNT and CDR2 is YYREEE in the germline V gene (reference sequence). DNA for the CDR3: TGTGCCAGCAGCCCCGCACCAGGGAACACTGAAGCTTTCTTT. Translation: CASSPAPGNTEAFF.

The chain links TRBV5-4 to TRBJ2-7, with D unresolved. V lost 0 bases, J lost 6 bases, and 10 bases lay in between. CDR1 is SGHNT and CDR2 is YYREEE in the germline V gene (reference sequence). The CDR3 is 13 residues long. The CDR3 DNA follows: TGTGCCAGCAGCTTGGTTCGGGTTGGCGAGCAGTACTTC. This gives the protein CASSLVRVGEQYF.

J is TRBJ1-4 and V is TRBV7-6, with TRBD1 matching 9 bases. With V trimmed by 5 bases and J by 8 bases, 6 bases remained unmatched. Germline CDR1 and CDR2: SGHVS and FNYEAQ. The CDR3 consists of 14 residues. CDR3 DNA sequence: TGTGCCAGCAGCCGAGACAGGGGGGCAGAAAAACTGTTTTTT. Its protein product is CASSRDRGAEKLFF.

The rearrangement links TRBV10-3 to TRBJ2-1, with D tentatively TRBD1 (6 bases). Germline V gives CDR1 ENHRY, CDR2 SYGVKD. The germline V and J ends were trimmed by 7 bases and 8 bases, with 15 bases remaining between them. The CDR3 has 13 residues. DNA of the CDR3: TGTGCCATCAACGACAGGAGCCGGGATGAGCAGTTCTTC. This gives the protein CAINDRSRDEQFF.

For this clone: Its ends do not fully match the called genes, so a read error is possible. Other DNA sequences of this sample code for an identical CDR3. This chain joins TRBV24-1 and TRBJ2-6; 8 bases fit TRBD1. The germline V gene encodes CDR1 KGHDR and CDR2 SFDVKD. The CDR3 loop spans 17 amino acids. This chain's CDR3 is CATSQGAKFSGANVLTF. DNA for the CDR3: TGTGCCACTTCCCAGGGGGCGAAGTTCTCTGGGGCCAACGTCCTGACTTTT.

The gene calls are TRBV11-1 and TRBJ2-4; D is possibly TRBD1 (5 bases). The germline V and J ends were trimmed by 5 bases and 2 bases, with 10 bases remaining between them. The CDR3 covers 14 residues. Germline V gene data show CDR1 as SGHAT and CDR2 as FQDESV (reference sequence). CDR3 coding DNA: TGTGCCAGCAGCGTCAGGGAAACCAAAAACATTCAGTACTTC. Amino acid sequence: CASSVRETKNIQYF.

The rearrangement links TRBV6-5 to TRBJ2-7; 10 bases agree with TRBD1. The V gene end was trimmed by 6 bases and the J gene end by 5 bases; junction bases not matched to a gene: 10. CDR3 size: 15 residues. CDR1 and CDR2 (germline): MNHEY, SVGAGI. The DNA for the CDR3 is TGTGCCAGCAGCCGAGGGACAGGGGTTGTCCACGAGCAGTACTTC. Amino acid sequence: CASSRGTGVVHEQYF.

The J gene is TRBJ2-7, the V gene TRBV29-1, with a possible D match to TRBD2 (6 bases). The CDR3 length is 11 residues. Germline V gene data show CDR1 as SQVTM and CDR2 as ANQGSEA. The germline V and J ends were trimmed by 7 bases and 5 bases, with 12 bases remaining between them. The CDR3 region has the DNA TGCAGCGCGGGGACTCCTAACGAGCAGTACTTC. Protein product: CSAGTPNEQYF.

This clone was picked up a small number of times. CDR3 protein: CATRQEANTGELFF. The CDR3 DNA reads TGTGCCACTCGACAGGAGGCGAACACCGGGGAGCTGTTTTTT. V is TRBV10-3 and J is TRBJ2-2; TRBD1 might be the D (6 bases). This CDR3 comprises 14 residues. Germline loops: CDR1 ENHRY, CDR2 SYGVKD. Deletions cut 10 bases from V and 0 bases from J, with 12 bases between.

A note on this clone: A single base separates this from a much larger clone, so it may be a read error. The sample contains more than one DNA sequence encoding this CDR3. The rearrangement links TRBV19 to TRBJ1-5; 9 bases align to TRBD1. Germline CDR1 and CDR2: LNHDA and SQIVND (reference sequence). V lost 2 bases, J lost 5 bases, and 1 base stayed unmatched. The CDR3 runs to 14 residues. This CDR3 is CASSIWTGDQPQHF. The CDR3 DNA reads TGTGCCAGTAGTATATGGACAGGGGATCAGCCCCAGCATTTT.

This sequence joins TRBV6-6 and TRBJ1-2, with unresolved D. This CDR3 is built from 11 residues. The V gene lost 8 bases and the J gene lost 0 bases, with 4 bases spanning the gap. The germline CDR1 and CDR2 sequences are MNHNY and SVGAGI (reference sequence). CDR3 coding DNA: TGTGCCAGCGGGCCTAACTATGGCTACACCTTC. Protein sequence: CASGPNYGYTF.

The chain links TRBV5-6 to TRBJ2-7; D gene uncertain. This CDR3 comprises 12 residues. With 5 bases removed from V and 3 bases from J, the gap between germline ends came to 9 bases. Germline CDR1 and CDR2: SGHDT and YYEEEE. CDR3 residues: CASSSGFYEQYF. CDR3 DNA: TGTGCCAGCAGTTCCGGGTTCTACGAGCAGTACTTC.

The chain uses TRBV27 and TRBJ2-2, with D perhaps TRBD1 (5 bases). The germline V gene encodes CDR1 MNHEY and CDR2 SMNVEV (reference sequence). V lost 2 bases, J lost 4 bases, and 11 bases lay in between. This CDR3 region has 15 residues. For the CDR3, the DNA is TGTGCCAGCAGTTTACAGGGCCCATTCACCGGGGAGCTGTTTTTT. Amino acid sequence: CASSLQGPFTGELFF.

The chain employs TRBV7-9 and TRBJ2-7; D ambiguous. This CDR3 contains 15 residues. Germline V gene lookup returns CDR1 SEHNR and CDR2 FQNEAQ (reference sequence). The V end was cut by 5 bases, the J end by 6 bases, with 20 bases between. The CDR3 nucleotides are TGTGCCAGCAGCCCCCGACGCGGAGTTTCATCCGAGCAGTACTTC. It encodes CASSPRRGVSSEQYF.

The rearrangement links TRBV5-4 to TRBJ2-5; D is ambiguous. This CDR3 spans 14 amino acids. The V gene lost 6 bases and the J gene lost 0 bases, with 12 bases spanning the gap. Germline values: CDR1 SGHNT, CDR2 YYREEE (reference sequence). The CDR3 DNA follows: TGTGCCAGCAACCCGGCAGACTACCAAGAGACCCAGTACTTC. It is translated as CASNPADYQETQYF.

This clone was picked up one time. The rearrangement links TRBV30 to TRBJ1-2, with a possible D match to TRBD1 (5 bases). Per the germline V gene, CDR1 is GTSNPN and CDR2 is SVGIG (reference sequence). CDR3 length: 13 residues. CDR3 coding DNA: TGTGCGGACGCCCCAGGGCATACAGGCGGCTACACCTTC. It codes for CADAPGHTGGYTF.

The chain employs TRBV9 and TRBJ2-2, with 8 nucleotides matching TRBD1. This CDR3 has 16 residues. From germline, CDR1 is SGDLS and CDR2 YYNGEE. Trimming cost V 4 bases and J 2 bases; bases outside gene matches: 7. The CDR3 loop reads CASSSDRGSNTGELFF. CDR3 nucleotide sequence: TGTGCCAGCAGCTCCGACAGGGGTAGCAACACCGGGGAGCTGTTTTTT.

The chain couples TRBV19 to TRBJ1-2; 7 nucleotides match TRBD1. CDR1 LNHDA and CDR2 SQIVND come from the germline V gene (reference sequence). With 6 bases clipped from V and 1 base from J, the junction kept 11 bases outside the gene matches. This CDR3 spans 16 amino acids. Written as DNA, the CDR3 is TGTGCCAGTAGCTTGCCCGGGGACAGATATAACTATGGCTACACCTTC. It yields the protein CASSLPGDRYNYGYTF.

This chain connects TRBV9 to TRBJ2-1; possibly TRBD1 for D (6 bases). This CDR3 spans 15 amino acids. Per the germline V gene, CDR1 is SGDLS and CDR2 is YYNGEE. V was clipped by 0 bases and J by 3 bases, with 10 bases between them. CDR3: CASSVDGQFYNEQFF. Written as DNA, the CDR3 is TGTGCCAGCAGCGTAGATGGACAGTTCTACAATGAGCAGTTCTTC.

CDR3 DNA sequence: TGTGCCAGCAGTCATCCGGACAGGGTGCCAGATACGCAGTATTTT. Its protein product is CASSHPDRVPDTQYF. The chain recombines TRBV6-5 with TRBJ2-3; 8 bases line up with TRBD1. Germline trimming cut 5 bases from V and 4 bases from J; bases unmatched to any gene: 8. This CDR3 has 15 amino acids. Germline V gives CDR1 MNHEY, CDR2 SVGAGI.

V and J are TRBV6-5 and TRBJ1-1, with no clear D. Trimming pared 6 bases from V and 11 bases from J, leaving 19 bases between. The CDR3 covers 13 residues. In germline, CDR1 is MNHEY, CDR2 SVGAGI. CDR3 in DNA: TGTGCCAGCAGGCCCCTGGAGGACGAGCCCGCTTTCTTT. Translation gives CASRPLEDEPAFF.